This T cell receptor (beta chain) was retrieved from a study of metastatic and nonmetastatic thyroid tumors. Overall study context: Malignant thyroid and benign thyroid patients provided blood and tumor or nodule tissue whose repertoires were compared.

Ahead of thyroid surgery, no patient had received treatment of any kind. Study-wide results and caveats: According to reports, the diversity of TCR beta was significantly higher in malignant thyroid tumors than in benign nodules, and this held in both blood and tumor samples.

The CDR3 loop spans 18 amino acids. With 7 bases clipped from V and 3 bases from J, the junction kept 17 bases outside the gene matches. Many counts were recorded for this clone. Its antigen is unknown. Original methodology: A classifier for distant metastasis in papillary thyroid cancer was constructed using CDR3 differences observed across clinicopathological groups. TCRdb re-clonotyped the PCR reads via MiXCR. Clone size and V and J calls follow TCRdb, not the original study. The data hold tens of thousands of clones, with around 21% observed a single time. The sequencing sample was made of blood. J is TRBJ2-1 and V is TRBV12-3 or TRBV12-4, with 8 bases fitting TRBD2. The receptor was isolated from a male donor with papillary thyroid cancer or a benign thyroid nodule (not recorded which). Some clones in this sample may be carry-over from other donors' samples. The CDR3 loop reads CASTGDGASGLGYNEQFF. CDR3 coding DNA: TGTGCCAGCACCGGGGACGGAGCTTCGGGACTAGGCTACAATGAGCAGTTCTTC.